The present T cell receptor beta chain was sequenced within a study (dated by TCRdb to between 2014 and 2016). For context, the study as a whole: Whether tumor-infiltrating Tregs in breast cancer are recruited from blood Tregs or converted in situ from other CD4+ T cell subsets was tested. Paper-wide results and their limitations: Validation in the larger cohort was restricted to a single TCR beta V-J rearrangement rather than whole repertoires. The TCR gene usage of tumor memory CD4+ T cells clustered together with blood and lymph node memory CD4+ cells and with lymph node naive CD4+ cells. The greatest overlap of tumor-infiltrating Treg TCR alpha and beta sequences was observed with tumor naive CD4+ T cells, followed by blood naive CD4+ T cells.

In the case of this clonotype: Its recognized antigen is unknown. A single base separates this from a much larger clone, so it may be a read error.

The Miltenyi Naive CD4+ T Cell Isolation kit was used to purify naive CD4+ T cells, and Tregs were depleted with CD25 microbeads. Tregs, naive and memory CD4+ T cells from tumor, blood and ipsilateral draining lymph nodes of about 5 breast cancer patients underwent full-length TCR alpha and beta sequencing. Tumor tissue and lymph nodes from ipsilateral axillary dissection were perfused with PBS, minced and digested with collagenase I and hyaluronidase. Sorted cell populations were confirmed by FACS to exceed 90% purity. Full-length TCR variable regions were amplified by 5' RACE PCR with constant-region reverse primers, and semi-nested PCR with Nested Universal Primer A was subsequently performed. Using the ReliaPrep RNA Cell Miniprep System, total RNA was extracted, and the SMARTer RACE 5'/3' Kit was then used to reverse transcribe the RNA into 5'RACE-ready cDNA. Full-length TCR alpha and beta libraries were barcoded with multiplex adaptors and sequenced on an Illumina MiSeq. The original methods were these. For each of nine subset-tissue groups, sequencing data from the five patients were pooled, and the groups were then compared using unsupervised clustering of TCR gene usage. Repertoire similarity was calculated with the Morisita-Horn index, weighting shared sequences by their contribution to each repertoire. The public reads were reprocessed in TCRdb via fastp at Q25 and MiXCR, keeping in-frame beta chains. Rows merge per CDR3 protein into single entries with the most common DNA and genes. The V and J calls and clone size are TCRdb's, not the authors'. The sample has 40,000 to 65,000 distinct CDR3 sequences on record, over 20% of them singletons. Clones ranked in the top ten supply roughly 3% of the sample.

From a lookup of the germline V gene (reference sequence), CDR1 and CDR2 are DFQATT and SNEGSKA. Spanning cysteine to phenylalanine, the CDR3 consists of 13 amino acids. This entry keeps only the CDR3 DNA: 39 bases, framed from base 1. The germline V and J ends show losses of 6 bases and 5 bases respectively, and no gene match explains 6 bases of the junction. Sequenced: tumor-infiltrating naive CD4+ T cells sorted from the breast tumor. What the cell subset or site label conveys for this sample: naive CD4+ T cells, CD4+CD45RA+CD25-. The V gene is TRBV20-1 and the J gene is TRBJ2-7, with 11 central nucleotides matching TRBD2. The clonotype comes from a female donor with breast cancer. This receptor has the CDR3 CSAMSSGRHEQYF. The DNA sequence is as follows: TGCAGTGCGATGTCTAGCGGGAGGCACGAGCAGTACTTC.